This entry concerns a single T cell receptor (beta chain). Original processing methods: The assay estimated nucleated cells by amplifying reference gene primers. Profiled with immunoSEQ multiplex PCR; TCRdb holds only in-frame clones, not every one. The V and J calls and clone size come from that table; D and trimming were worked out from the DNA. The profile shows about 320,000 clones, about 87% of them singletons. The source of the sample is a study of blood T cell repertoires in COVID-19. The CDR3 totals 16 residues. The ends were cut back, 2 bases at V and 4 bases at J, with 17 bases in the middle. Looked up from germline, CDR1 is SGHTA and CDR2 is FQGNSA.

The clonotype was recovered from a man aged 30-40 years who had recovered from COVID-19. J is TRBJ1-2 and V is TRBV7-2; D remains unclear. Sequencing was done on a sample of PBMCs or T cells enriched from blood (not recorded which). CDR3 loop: CASSLNPSRSSYGYTF. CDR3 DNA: TGTGCCAGCAGCTTAAATCCATCGAGGTCCTCCTATGGCTACACCTTC.